The rows below give T cell receptor beta chains drawn from one sample of a study of T-cell reconstitution after alpha-beta-depleted transplantation in children. TCRdb re-called the PCR reads with MiXCR, one entry per CDR3 protein. The table shows 350,000 to 500,000 distinct CDR3 sequences, with around two fifths occurring only once. The sequencing here drew on PBMCs, taken before TCRalphabeta/CD19-depleted stem cell transplant. Source of these receptors: a girl aged 2-10 years with aplastic anemia, due to receive a stem cell transplant. Both conserved end residues are trimmed from each CDR3. Fields, in order: V gene, J gene, CDR3 protein.

TRBV10-3,TRBJ2-7,AISAGLYEQY
TRBV29-1,TRBJ2-3,SVDVASSTDTQY
TRBV19,TRBJ2-2,ASSRYPLRQGWTGELF
TRBV7-9,TRBJ1-3,ASSLASTGNTIY
TRBV6-6,TRBJ2-5,ASSYWARRRHANTDRGETQY
TRBV12-3/TRBV12-4,TRBJ2-3,ASSLEKRFPDTQY
TRBV6-1,TRBJ2-6,ASSEVGTWIMAGANVLT
TRBV29-1,TRBJ2-3,SGGTSASDTQY
TRBV7-2,TRBJ2-1,ASSSPGTRIYNEQF
TRBV10-2,TRBJ2-3,ASSATTYYTDTQY
TRBV20-1,TRBJ2-7,SARSDRSYEQY
TRBV4-2,TRBJ1-3,ASSQPTEKNTIY
TRBV12-3/TRBV12-4,TRBJ1-1,ASRNIGTGEAF
TRBV12-3/TRBV12-4,TRBJ2-7,ASSLARAGGGYEQY
TRBV7-3,TRBJ2-1,ASSSLGRRYNEQF
TRBV19,TRBJ2-7,ASSTTGPSYEQY
TRBV20-1,TRBJ2-7,SAHGGTPTYEQY
TRBV20-1,TRBJ2-3,SARGRDGPSADTQY
TRBV3-1,TRBJ2-1,ASSQDGLGYNEQF
TRBV28,TRBJ1-2,ASRPSDREGYGYT
TRBV7-9,TRBJ2-5,ASSTPLLAGGQY
TRBV28,TRBJ2-1,ASSSGQVRNEQF
TRBV5-1,TRBJ2-1,ASSVTSSRSYNEQF
TRBV20-1,TRBJ2-1,SPRGPGQRGGNEQF
TRBV5-6,TRBJ1-1,ASSLGNTGEAF
TRBV20-1,TRBJ2-5,SASPPSGSGPQETQY
TRBV11-1,TRBJ2-2,ASSLTTSGRVWNTGELF
TRBV7-9,TRBJ2-5,ASTLVPQRETQY
TRBV28,TRBJ2-2,ASSFATSATGELF
TRBV2,TRBJ2-1,ASATSGRIGEQF
TRBV20-1,TRBJ2-7,SAGRGTGTSEQY
TRBV5-1,TRBJ2-3,ASSLEAADTQY
TRBV11-2,TRBJ2-6,ASSLGGALTSAGANVLT
TRBV20-1,TRBJ2-6,SARPSSGANVLT
TRBV12-3/TRBV12-4,TRBJ1-3,ASSSTGRNTIY
TRBV21-1,TRBJ2-4,ASSKDQGSKNIQY
TRBV20-1,TRBJ2-7,SATLGTGSSSQAKQY
TRBV10-3,TRBJ2-1,AISPPSGSYNEQF
TRBV20-1,TRBJ2-3,SARGTGMDTQY
TRBV18,TRBJ1-1,ASSPQGATNTEAF
TRBV7-9,TRBJ2-1,ASSLVRGTSTEQF
TRBV27,TRBJ2-7,ASSFSASGTEQY